The sequence of this T cell receptor (beta chain) was determined in a study of blood T cell repertoires in COVID-19. Overall study context: PBMCs, B-cell-depleted T cells, or T cells provided the cDNA or gDNA that made up the material.

TCRdb's copy holds only in-frame clones and misses some; the assay was immunoSEQ multiplex PCR. The sample lists some 150,000 clones, 85% to 90% occurring once. Germline CDR1 is MNHEY and CDR2 is SVGEGT. V shed 2 bases and J shed 7 bases, with 14 bases lying between them. This CDR3 region has 14 residues. The sequenced sample was peripheral blood. The chain recombines TRBV6-2 or TRBV6-3 with TRBJ1-2, with D unresolved. This TCR came from a woman in her fifties or sixties with acute or convalescent COVID-19. The CDR3, as DNA: TGTGCCAGCAGTTACCGTCCGGATCGCGGTGGCTACACCTTC. Protein sequence: CASSYRPDRGGYTF.